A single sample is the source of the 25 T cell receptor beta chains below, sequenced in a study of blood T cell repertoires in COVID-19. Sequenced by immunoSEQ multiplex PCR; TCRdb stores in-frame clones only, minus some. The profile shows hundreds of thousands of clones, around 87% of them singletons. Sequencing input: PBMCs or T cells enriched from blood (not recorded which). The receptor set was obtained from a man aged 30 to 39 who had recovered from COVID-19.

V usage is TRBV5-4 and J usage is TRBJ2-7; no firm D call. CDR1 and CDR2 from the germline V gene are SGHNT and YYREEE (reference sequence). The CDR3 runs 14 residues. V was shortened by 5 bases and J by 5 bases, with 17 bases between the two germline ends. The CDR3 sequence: CASSLISMADEQYF. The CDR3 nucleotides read TGTGCCAGCAGTCTCATCTCGATGGCGGACGAGCAGTACTTC. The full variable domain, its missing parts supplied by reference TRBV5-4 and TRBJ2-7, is ETGVTQSPTHLIKTRGQQVTLRCSSQSGHNTVSWYQQALGQGPQFIFQYYREEENGRGNFPPRFSGLQFPNYSSELNVNALELDDSALYLCASSLISMADEQYFGPGTRLTVT.

CDR3 residues: CASSLFGEKLFF. The DNA for the CDR3 is TGTGCCAGCAGTTTATTCGGTGAAAAACTGTTTTTT. This chain uses TRBV27 with TRBJ1-4; D is uncertain. Trimming pared 1 base from V and 7 bases from J, leaving 4 bases between. Germline CDR1 MNHEY, CDR2 SMNVEV (reference sequence). The CDR3 extends over 12 amino acids.

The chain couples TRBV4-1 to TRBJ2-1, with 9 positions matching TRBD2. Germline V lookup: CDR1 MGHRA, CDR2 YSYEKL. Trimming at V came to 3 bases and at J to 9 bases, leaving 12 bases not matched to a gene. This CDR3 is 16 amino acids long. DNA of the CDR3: TGCGCCAGCAGCCACCAACAAGCGGGAGGTCGTGGTGAGCAGTTCTTC. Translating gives CASSHQQAGGRGEQFF.

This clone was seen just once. The DNA of the CDR3 is TGTGCCAGCAGCGTGGGGCCCTTCTCCTACGAGCAGTACTTC. Translation gives CASSVGPFSYEQYF. The genes are TRBV9 and TRBJ2-7; D might be TRBD1 (5 bases). The CDR3 extends over 14 amino acids. CDR1 SGDLS and CDR2 YYNGEE come from the germline V gene. V was shortened by 2 bases and J by 0 bases, with 9 bases between the two germline ends.

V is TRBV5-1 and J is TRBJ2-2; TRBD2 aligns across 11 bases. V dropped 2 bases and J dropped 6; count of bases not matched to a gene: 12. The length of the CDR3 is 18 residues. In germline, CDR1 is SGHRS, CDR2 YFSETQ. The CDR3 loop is CASSFQGIAGGSAGELFF. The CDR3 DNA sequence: TGCGCCAGCAGCTTTCAAGGCATAGCGGGAGGGTCCGCCGGGGAGCTGTTTTTT.

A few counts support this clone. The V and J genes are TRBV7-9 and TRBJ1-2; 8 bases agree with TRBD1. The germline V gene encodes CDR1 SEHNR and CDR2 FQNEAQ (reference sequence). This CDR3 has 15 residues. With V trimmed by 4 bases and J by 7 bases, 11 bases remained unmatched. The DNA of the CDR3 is TGTGCCAGCAGCTCCCAACCGGGACAGGCGTTTGGCTACACCTTC. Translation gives CASSSQPGQAFGYTF. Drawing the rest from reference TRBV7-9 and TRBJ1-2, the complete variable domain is DTGVSQNPRHKITKRGQNVTFRCDPISEHNRLYWYRQTLGQGPEFLTYFQNEAQLEKSRLLSDRFSAERPKGSFSTLEIQRTEQGDSAMYLCASSSQPGQAFGYTFGSGTRLTVV.

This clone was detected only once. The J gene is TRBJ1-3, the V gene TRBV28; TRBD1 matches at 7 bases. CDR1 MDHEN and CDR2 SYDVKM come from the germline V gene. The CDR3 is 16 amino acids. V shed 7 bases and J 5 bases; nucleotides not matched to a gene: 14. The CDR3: CASTGTRGQRRNTIYF. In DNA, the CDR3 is TGTGCCAGCACCGGGACGCGGGGACAGAGGCGAAACACCATATATTTT.

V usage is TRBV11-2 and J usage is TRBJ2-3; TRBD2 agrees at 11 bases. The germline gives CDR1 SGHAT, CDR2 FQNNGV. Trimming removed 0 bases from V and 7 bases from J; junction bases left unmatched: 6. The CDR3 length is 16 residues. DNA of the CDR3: TGTGCCAGCAGCTTAGATCTGGGACTAGCGGAGTATACGCAGTATTTT. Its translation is CASSLDLGLAEYTQYF.

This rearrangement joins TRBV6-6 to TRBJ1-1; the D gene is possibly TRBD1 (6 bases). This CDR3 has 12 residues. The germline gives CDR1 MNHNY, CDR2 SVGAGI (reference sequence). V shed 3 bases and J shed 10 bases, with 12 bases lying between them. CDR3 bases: TGTGCCAGCAGTTATGTAGAGACAGGAGCTTTCTTT. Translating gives CASSYVETGAFF.

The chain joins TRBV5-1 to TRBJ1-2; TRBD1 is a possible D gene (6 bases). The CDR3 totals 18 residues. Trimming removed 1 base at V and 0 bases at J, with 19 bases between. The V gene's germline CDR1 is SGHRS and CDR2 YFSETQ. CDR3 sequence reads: CASSLPSPGTPSNYGYTF. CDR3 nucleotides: TGCGCCAGCAGCTTGCCCTCGCCAGGGACACCCTCTAACTATGGCTACACCTTC.

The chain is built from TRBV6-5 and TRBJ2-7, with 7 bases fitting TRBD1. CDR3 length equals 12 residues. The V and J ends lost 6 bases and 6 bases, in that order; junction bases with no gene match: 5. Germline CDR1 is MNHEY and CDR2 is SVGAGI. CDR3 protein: CASRSTGSEQYF. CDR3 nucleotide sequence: TGTGCCAGCAGATCGACAGGGAGCGAGCAGTACTTC.

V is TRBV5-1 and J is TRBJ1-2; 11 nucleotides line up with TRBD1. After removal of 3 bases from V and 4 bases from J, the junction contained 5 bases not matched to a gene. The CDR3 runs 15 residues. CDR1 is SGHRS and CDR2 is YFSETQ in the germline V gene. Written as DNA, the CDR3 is TGCGCCAGCAGCTGGGGGACAGGGGGGACCTATGGCTACACCTTC. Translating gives CASSWGTGGTYGYTF.

CDR3 sequence: CASSLTSGSRNTGELFF. CDR3 in DNA: TGTGCCAGCAGTCTGACTAGCGGGAGTAGAAACACCGGGGAGCTGTTTTTT. The V gene is TRBV2, the J gene TRBJ2-2, with 12 nucleotides matching TRBD2. Germline lookup yields CDR1 SNHLY and CDR2 FYNNEI. The trim removed 5 bases at V and 2 bases at J, leaving 6 bases unmatched. The CDR3 consists of 17 residues.

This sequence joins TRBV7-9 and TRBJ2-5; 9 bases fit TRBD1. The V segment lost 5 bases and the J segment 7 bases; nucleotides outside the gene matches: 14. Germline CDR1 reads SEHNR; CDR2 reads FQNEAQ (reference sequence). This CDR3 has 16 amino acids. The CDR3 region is CASSRTRDRDRGTQYF. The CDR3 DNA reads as TGTGCCAGCAGCAGAACCCGGGACAGGGATAGGGGGACCCAGTACTTC. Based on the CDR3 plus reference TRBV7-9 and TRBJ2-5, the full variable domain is DTGVSQNPRHKITKRGQNVTFRCDPISEHNRLYWYRQTLGQGPEFLTYFQNEAQLEKSRLLSDRFSAERPKGSFSTLEIQRTEQGDSAMYLCASSRTRDRDRGTQYFGPGTRLLVL.

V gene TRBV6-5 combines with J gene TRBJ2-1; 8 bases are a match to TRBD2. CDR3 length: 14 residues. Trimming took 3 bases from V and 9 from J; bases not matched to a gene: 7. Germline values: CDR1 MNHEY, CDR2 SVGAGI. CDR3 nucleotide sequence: TGTGCCAGCAGTTATGACGGGAGGGCCAGTGAGCAGTTCTTC. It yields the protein CASSYDGRASEQFF.

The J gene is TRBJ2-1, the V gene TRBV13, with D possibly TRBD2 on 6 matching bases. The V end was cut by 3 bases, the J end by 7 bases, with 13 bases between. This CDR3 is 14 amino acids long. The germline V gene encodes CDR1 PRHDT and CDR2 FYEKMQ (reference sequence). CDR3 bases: TGTGCCAGCAGCTTTAGCGGTCTACGGAATGAGCAGTTCTTC. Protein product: CASSFSGLRNEQFF. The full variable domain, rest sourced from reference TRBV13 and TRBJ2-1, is AAGVIQSPRHLIKEKRETATLKCYPIPRHDTVYWYQQGPGQDPQFLISFYEKMQSDKGSIPDRFSAQQFSDYHSELNMSSLELGDSALYFCASSFSGLRNEQFFGPGTRLTVL.

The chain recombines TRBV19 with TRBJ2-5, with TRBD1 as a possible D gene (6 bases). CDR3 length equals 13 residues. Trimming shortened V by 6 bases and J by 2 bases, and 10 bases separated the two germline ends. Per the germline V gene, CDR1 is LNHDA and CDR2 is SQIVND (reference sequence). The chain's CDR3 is CASSGQKQETQYF. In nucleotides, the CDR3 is TGTGCCAGTAGCGGACAGAAACAAGAGACCCAGTACTTC.

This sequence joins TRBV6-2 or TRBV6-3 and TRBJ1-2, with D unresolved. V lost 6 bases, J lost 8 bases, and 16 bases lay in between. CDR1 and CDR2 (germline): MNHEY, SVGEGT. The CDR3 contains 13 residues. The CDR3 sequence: CASSRSAPGGYTF. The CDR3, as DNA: TGTGCCAGCAGCCGGTCCGCCCCGGGAGGCTACACCTTC.

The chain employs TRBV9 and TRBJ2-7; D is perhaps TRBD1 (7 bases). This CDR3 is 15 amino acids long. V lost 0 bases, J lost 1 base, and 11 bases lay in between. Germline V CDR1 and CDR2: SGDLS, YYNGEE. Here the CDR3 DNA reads TGTGCCAGCAGCGTAGGCGGGACAGTATCCTACGAGCAGTACTTC. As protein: CASSVGGTVSYEQYF.

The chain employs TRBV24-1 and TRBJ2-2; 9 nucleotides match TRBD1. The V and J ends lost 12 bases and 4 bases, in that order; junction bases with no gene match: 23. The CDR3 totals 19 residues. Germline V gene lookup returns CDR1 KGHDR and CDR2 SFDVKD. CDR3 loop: CAGLNRDRAPFASTGELFF. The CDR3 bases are TGTGCCGGACTGAACCGGGACAGGGCCCCTTTTGCGAGCACCGGGGAGCTGTTTTTT.

CDR3: CASSRGLAGDTQYF. The CDR3 DNA reads as TGTGCCAGCAGCCGGGGACTAGCGGGAGATACGCAGTATTTT. This chain uses TRBV11-3 with TRBJ2-3; 12 bases line up with TRBD2. V lost 5 bases and J lost 5; bases outside the gene matches: 2. CDR3 size: 14 residues. CDR1 and CDR2 (germline): SGHNT, YENEEA.

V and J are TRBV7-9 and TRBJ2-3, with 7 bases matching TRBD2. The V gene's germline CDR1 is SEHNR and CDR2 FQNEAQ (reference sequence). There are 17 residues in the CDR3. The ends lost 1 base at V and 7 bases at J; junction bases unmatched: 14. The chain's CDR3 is CASSLGRDYTPQNTQYF. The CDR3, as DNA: TGTGCCAGCAGCTTAGGTAGGGACTACACACCACAAAATACGCAGTATTTT.

The CDR3 here is CASSFRTGGFEQYF. CDR3 DNA sequence: TGTGCCAGCAGTTTTCGGACAGGGGGCTTCGAGCAGTACTTC. V is TRBV27 and J is TRBJ2-7, with 11 bases that match TRBD1. Germline loops: CDR1 MNHEY, CDR2 SMNVEV (reference sequence). V gave up 3 bases and J gave up 6 bases; unmatched junction bases: 4. This CDR3 has 14 residues.

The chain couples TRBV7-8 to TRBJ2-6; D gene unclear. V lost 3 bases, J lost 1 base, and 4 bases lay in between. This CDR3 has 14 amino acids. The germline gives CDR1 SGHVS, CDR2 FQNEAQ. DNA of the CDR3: TGTGCCAGCAGCTTCCCATCTGGGGCCAACGTCCTGACTTTC. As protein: CASSFPSGANVLTF. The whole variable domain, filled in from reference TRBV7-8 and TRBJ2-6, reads GAGVSQSPRYKVAKRGQDVALRCDPISGHVSLFWYQQALGQGPEFLTYFQNEAQLDKSGLPSDRFFAERPEGSVSTLKIQRTQQEDSAVYLCASSFPSGANVLTFGAGSRLTVL.

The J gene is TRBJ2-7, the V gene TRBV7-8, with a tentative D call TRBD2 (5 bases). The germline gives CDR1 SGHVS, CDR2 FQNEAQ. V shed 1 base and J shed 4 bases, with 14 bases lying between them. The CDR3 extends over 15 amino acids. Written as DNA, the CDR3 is TGTGCCAGCAGCTTAGGTGGCAGTCGGGGTTACGAGCAGTACTTC. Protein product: CASSLGGSRGYEQYF.